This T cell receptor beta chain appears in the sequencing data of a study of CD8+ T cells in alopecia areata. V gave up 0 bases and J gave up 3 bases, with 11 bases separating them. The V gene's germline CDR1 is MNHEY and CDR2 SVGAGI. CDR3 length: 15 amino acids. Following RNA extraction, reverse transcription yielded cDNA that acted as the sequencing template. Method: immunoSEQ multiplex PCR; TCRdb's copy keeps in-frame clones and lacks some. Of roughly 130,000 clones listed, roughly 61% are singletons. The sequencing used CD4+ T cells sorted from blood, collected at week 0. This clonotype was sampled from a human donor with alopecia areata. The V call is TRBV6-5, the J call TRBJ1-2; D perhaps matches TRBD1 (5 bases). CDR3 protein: CASSYSGRGDYGYTF. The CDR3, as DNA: TGTGCCAGCAGTTACTCGGGGCGGGGTGACTATGGCTACACCTTC.